This TCR beta chain was captured in a study of blood T cell repertoires in COVID-19 (dated by TCRdb to 2020 to 2021). In terms of the full investigation: Samples covering the acute and convalescent phases of COVID-19 were provided by collaborators in the United States, Italy and Spain. The dataset comprised deeply sampled blood TCRbeta repertoires from subjects exposed to, actively infected with, or recovered from COVID-19. Where HLA class I and class II types were available, the types were taken from metadata supplied by the sample provider, not from assay-based typing. The material from the prospective study consisted of cDNA or gDNA derived from T cells, B-cell-depleted T cells, or PBMCs. The samples were drawn from two sources: the first 160 participants of the ongoing ImmuneRACE study, and 1,254 subjects contributed by 6 global collaborators. Nearly every sample came with metadata listing a de-identified subject ID, COVID-19 status, age in years and sex. A freely available public database, intended as a resource for researchers studying the immune response to SARS-CoV-2, is where the repertoires were released.

In regard to this clone: Its recognized antigen is unknown. Per-base qualities were not stored, and no clone one base away is much larger.

CDR1 SGHRS and CDR2 YFSETQ are derived from the germline V gene. The CDR3, from cysteine to phenylalanine, totals 14 residues. Just CDR3 DNA is preserved here, 42 bases in frame from base 1. Ends trimmed: V by 0 bases, J by 6 bases; bases unmatched to a gene: 3. Results the study describes overall, beyond this receptor: Clinical and demographic metadata were provided uncurated, with the amount varying by source and participant.

The immunoSEQ Assay, a bias-controlled multiplex PCR, was used to amplify TCRbeta CDR3 regions from genomic DNA. Turning to the authors' computational methods: The number of nucleated cells in each sample was estimated from the amplification of reference gene primers within the assay. To quantify the absolute abundance of each unique TCRbeta CDR3 rearrangement, sequence reads were collapsed and filtered. Productive Simpson clonality was computed per sample as the square root of Simpson's diversity index over productive rearrangements. TCRdb obtained this table from immuneACCESS and retained in-frame rearrangements with V and J assigned. These tables miss some clones; where compared with another copy, unresolved V genes account for less than half of the shortfall, and the remainder is unexplained. V, J and clone size reflect that table, while D and trimming were determined from the DNA. The table for this sample lists approximately 150,000 clones; 70% to 90% of them were counted only once. Roughly 1.9% of the sample goes to the ten largest clones.

A second Seattle source provided samples from volunteer blood donors who had recovered from COVID-19. Collaborating institutions collected whole blood in K2EDTA tubes following their own protocols. For TCRbeta analysis, collaborators shipped samples as frozen whole blood, isolated PBMCs, or DNA extracted from either of those sample types. The rearrangement joined TRBV5-1 to TRBJ2-7, and 10 junction bases match TRBD1. The clonotype comes from a man in his forties or fifties who had recovered from COVID-19. The sample was peripheral blood. The encoded CDR3 is CASSLGQGALEQYF. The sequenced DNA is TGCGCCAGCAGCTTGGGACAGGGGGCACTCGAGCAGTACTTC.